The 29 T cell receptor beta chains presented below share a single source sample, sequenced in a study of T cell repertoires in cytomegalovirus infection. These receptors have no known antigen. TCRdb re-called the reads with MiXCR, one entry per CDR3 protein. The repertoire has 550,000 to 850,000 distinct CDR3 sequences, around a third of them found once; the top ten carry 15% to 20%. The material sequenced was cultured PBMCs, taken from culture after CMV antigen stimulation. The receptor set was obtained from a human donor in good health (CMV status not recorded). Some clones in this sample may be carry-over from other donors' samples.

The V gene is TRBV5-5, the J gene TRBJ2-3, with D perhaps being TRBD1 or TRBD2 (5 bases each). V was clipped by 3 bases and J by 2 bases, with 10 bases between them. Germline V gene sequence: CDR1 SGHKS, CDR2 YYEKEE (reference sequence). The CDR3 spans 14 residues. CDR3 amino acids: CASSWGPSTDTQYF. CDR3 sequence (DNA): TGTGCCAGCAGCTGGGGACCCTCCACAGATACGCAGTATTTT.

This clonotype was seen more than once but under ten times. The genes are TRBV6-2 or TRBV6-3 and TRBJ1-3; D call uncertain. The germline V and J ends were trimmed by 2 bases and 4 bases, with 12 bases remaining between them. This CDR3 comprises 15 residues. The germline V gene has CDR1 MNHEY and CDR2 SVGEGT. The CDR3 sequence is CASSYGTHLGNTIYF. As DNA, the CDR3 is TGTGCCAGCAGTTACGGCACCCATCTCGGAAACACCATATATTTT.

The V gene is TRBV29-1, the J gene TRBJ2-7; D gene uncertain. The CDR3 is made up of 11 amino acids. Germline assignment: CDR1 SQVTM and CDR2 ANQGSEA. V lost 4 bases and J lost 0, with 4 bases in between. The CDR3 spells CSVGSSYEQYF. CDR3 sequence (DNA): TGCAGCGTTGGCAGCTCCTACGAGCAGTACTTC.

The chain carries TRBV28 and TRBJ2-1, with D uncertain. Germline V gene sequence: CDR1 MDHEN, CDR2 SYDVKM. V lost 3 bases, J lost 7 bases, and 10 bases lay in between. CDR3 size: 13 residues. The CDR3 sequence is CASSLSAKNEQFF. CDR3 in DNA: TGTGCCAGCAGTTTGTCGGCAAAAAATGAGCAGTTCTTC.

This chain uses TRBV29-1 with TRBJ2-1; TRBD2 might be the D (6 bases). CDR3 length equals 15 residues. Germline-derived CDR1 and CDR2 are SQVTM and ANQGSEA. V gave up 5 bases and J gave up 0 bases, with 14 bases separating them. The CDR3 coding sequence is TGCAGCGTTTCAGGAGGGCCCAGCTCCTACAATGAGCAGTTCTTC. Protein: CSVSGGPSSYNEQFF.

The CDR3 protein is CAISEGGEETQYF. For the CDR3, the DNA is TGTGCCATCAGTGAAGGAGGGGAAGAGACCCAGTACTTC. This sequence joins TRBV10-3 and TRBJ2-5; weak D call: TRBD2 (6 bases). This CDR3 is 13 amino acids long. V was trimmed by 3 bases and J by 3 bases, leaving 8 bases between them. Germline lookup yields CDR1 ENHRY and CDR2 SYGVKD.

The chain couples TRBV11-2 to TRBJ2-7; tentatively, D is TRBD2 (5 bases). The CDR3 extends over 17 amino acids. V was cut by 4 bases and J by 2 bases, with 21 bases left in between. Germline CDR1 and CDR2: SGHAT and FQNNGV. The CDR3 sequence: CASSSPLVTGWAYEQYF. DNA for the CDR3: TGTGCCAGCAGCTCCCCGCTCGTGACGGGGTGGGCCTACGAGCAGTACTTC.

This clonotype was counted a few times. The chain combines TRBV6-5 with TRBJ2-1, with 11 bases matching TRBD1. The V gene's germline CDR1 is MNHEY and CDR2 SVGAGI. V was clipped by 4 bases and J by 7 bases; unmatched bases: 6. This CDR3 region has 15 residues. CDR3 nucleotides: TGTGCCAGCAGTTCTGGGACAGGGGGGGGGAATGAGCAGTTCTTC. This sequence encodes CASSSGTGGGNEQFF.

CDR3 loop: CASSLRQAGGHQNTEAFF. The CDR3 DNA reads as TGTGCCAGCAGCTTACGACAGGCTGGAGGCCACCAGAACACTGAAGCTTTCTTT. The chain joins TRBV7-9 to TRBJ1-1; the D gene is possibly TRBD1 (6 bases). Germline CDR1 and CDR2: SEHNR and FQNEAQ (reference sequence). The CDR3 consists of 18 residues. Deletions cut 2 bases from V and 1 base from J, with 20 bases between.

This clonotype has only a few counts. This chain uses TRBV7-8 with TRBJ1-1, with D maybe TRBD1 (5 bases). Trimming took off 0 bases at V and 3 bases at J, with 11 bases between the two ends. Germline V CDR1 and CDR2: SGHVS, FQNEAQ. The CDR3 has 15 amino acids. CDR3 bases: TGTGCCAGCAGCTTAGCCGACATCAGGGACACTGAAGCTTTCTTT. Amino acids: CASSLADIRDTEAFF.

In DNA form, the CDR3 reads TGTGCCAGCAGTTTAGTGGGCCGTCCCGTCACAGATACGCAGTATTTT. This gives the protein CASSLVGRPVTDTQYF. The rearrangement uses TRBV12-3 or TRBV12-4 and TRBJ2-3; D ambiguous. This CDR3 spans 16 amino acids. V gave up 1 base and J gave up 2 bases, with 13 bases separating them.

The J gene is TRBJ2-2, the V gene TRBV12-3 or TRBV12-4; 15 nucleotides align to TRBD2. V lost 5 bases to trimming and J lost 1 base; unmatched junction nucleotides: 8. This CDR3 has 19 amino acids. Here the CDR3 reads CASSPTWGLAGGNTGELFF. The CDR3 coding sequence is TGTGCCAGCAGTCCCACGTGGGGACTAGCGGGAGGGAACACCGGGGAGCTGTTTTTT.

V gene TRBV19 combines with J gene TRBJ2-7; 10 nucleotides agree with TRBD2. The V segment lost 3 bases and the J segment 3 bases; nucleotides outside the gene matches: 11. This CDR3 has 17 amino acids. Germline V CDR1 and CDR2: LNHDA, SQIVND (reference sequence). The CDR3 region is CASSIGDSASGSYEQYF. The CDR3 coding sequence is TGTGCCAGTAGTATCGGGGATTCGGCTAGCGGGAGCTACGAGCAGTACTTC.

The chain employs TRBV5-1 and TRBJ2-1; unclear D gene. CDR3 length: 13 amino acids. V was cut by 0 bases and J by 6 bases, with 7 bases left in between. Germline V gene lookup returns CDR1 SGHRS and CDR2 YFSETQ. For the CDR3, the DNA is TGCGCCAGCAGCTTGGATCCAGCCAATGAGCAGTTCTTC. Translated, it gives CASSLDPANEQFF.

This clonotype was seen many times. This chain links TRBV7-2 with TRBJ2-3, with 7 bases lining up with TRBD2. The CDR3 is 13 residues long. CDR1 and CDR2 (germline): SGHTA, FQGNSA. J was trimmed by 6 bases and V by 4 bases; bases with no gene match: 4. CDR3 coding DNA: TGTGCCAGCAGCTCAGGACTAGTGGATACGCAGTATTTT. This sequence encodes CASSSGLVDTQYF.

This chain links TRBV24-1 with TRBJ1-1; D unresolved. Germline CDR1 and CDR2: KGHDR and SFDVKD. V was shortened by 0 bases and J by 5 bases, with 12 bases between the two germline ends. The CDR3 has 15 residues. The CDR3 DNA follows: TGTGCCACCAGTGATTTGGAAGGGTCATGGACTGAAGCTTTCTTT. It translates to CATSDLEGSWTEAFF.

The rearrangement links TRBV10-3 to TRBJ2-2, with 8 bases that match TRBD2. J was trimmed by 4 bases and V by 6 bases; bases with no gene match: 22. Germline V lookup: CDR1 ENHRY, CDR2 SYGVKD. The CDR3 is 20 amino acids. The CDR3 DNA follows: TGTGCCATCAGGCCGGGAACGGGTCGGGAGGGCCTTCTGGGCACCGGGGAGCTGTTTTTT. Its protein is CAIRPGTGREGLLGTGELFF.

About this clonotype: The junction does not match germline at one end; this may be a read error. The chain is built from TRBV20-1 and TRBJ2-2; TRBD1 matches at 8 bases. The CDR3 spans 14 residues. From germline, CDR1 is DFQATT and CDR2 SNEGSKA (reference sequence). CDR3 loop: CSARDRANTEELFF. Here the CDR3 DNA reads TGCAGTGCTAGGGACAGGGCGAACACCGAGGAGCTGTTTTTT.

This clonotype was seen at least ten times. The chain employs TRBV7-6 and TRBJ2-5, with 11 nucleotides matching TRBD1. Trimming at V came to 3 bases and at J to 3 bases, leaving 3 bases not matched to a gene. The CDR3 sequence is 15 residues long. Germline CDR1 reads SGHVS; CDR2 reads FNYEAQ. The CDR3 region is CASSFGTGGEETQYF. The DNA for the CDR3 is TGTGCCAGCAGCTTTGGGACAGGGGGGGAAGAGACCCAGTACTTC.

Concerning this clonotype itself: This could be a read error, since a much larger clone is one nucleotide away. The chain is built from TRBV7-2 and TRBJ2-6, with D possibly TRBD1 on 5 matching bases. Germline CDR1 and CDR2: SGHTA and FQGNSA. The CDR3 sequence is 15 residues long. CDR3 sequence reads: CASSFPYSGANVRTF. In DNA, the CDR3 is TGTGCCAGCAGCTTCCCCTACTCTGGGGCCAACGTCCGGACTTTC.

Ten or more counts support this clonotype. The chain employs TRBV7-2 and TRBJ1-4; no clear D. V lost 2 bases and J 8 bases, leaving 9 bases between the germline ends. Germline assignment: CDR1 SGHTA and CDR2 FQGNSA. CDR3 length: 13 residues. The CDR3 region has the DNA TGTGCCAGCAGCTTATCCTTTCGCGAAAAACTGTTTTTT. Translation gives CASSLSFREKLFF. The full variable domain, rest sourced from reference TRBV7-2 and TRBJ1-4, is GAGVSQSPSNKVTEKGKDVELRCDPISGHTALYWYRQSLGQGLEFLIYFQGNSAPDKSGLPSDRFSAERTGGSVSTLTIQRTQQEDSAVYLCASSLSFREKLFFGSGTQLSVL.

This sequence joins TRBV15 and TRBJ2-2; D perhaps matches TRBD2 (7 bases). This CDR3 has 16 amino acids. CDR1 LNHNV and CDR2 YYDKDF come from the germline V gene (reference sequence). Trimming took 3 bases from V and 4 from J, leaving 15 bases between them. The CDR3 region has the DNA TGTGCCACCAGCAGTGGGCAGGGAGGGGGCACCGGGGAGCTGTTTTTT. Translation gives CATSSGQGGGTGELFF.

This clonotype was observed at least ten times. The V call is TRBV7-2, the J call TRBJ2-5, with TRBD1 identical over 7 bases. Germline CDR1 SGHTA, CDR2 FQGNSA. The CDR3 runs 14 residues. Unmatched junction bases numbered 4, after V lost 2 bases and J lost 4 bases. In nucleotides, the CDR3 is TGTGCCAGCAGCTTAACCGGGACAGCAGAGACCCAGTACTTC. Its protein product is CASSLTGTAETQYF.

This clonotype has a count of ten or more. The CDR3 sequence: CASRQSSYNEQFF. CDR3 nucleotides: TGTGCCAGCCGCCAGAGCTCCTACAATGAGCAGTTCTTC. The V and J genes are TRBV27 and TRBJ2-1; D remains ambiguous. The V gene's germline CDR1 is MNHEY and CDR2 SMNVEV (reference sequence). The germline V and J ends were trimmed by 8 bases and 0 bases, with 8 bases remaining between them. The CDR3 loop spans 13 amino acids.

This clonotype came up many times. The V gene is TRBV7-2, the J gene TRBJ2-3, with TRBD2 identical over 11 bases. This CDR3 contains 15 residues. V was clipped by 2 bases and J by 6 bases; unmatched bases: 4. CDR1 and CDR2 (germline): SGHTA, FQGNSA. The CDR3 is CASSLSSGGVDTQYF. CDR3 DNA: TGTGCCAGCAGCTTAAGTAGCGGGGGGGTGGATACGCAGTATTTT.

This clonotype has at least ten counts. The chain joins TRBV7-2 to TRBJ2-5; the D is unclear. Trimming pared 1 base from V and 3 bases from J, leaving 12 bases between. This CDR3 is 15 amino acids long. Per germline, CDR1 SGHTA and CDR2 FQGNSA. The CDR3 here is CASSLERPREETQYF. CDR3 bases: TGTGCCAGCAGCTTAGAACGGCCCCGGGAAGAGACCCAGTACTTC.

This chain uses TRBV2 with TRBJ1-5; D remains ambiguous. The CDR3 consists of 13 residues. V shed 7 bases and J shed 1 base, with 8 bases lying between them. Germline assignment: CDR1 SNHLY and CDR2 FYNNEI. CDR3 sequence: CASTKGSNQPQHF. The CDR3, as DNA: TGTGCCAGCACGAAGGGAAGCAATCAGCCCCAGCATTTT.

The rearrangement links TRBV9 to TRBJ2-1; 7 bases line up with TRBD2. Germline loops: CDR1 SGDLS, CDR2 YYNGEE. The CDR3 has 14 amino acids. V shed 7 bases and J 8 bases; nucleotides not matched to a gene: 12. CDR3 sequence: CASGFRGSIDEQFF. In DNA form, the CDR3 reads TGTGCCAGCGGGTTTCGCGGGAGTATCGATGAGCAGTTCTTC.

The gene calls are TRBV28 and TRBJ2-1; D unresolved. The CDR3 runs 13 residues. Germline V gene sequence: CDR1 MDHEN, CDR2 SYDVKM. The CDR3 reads CATRRYSYNEQFF. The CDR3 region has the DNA TGTGCGACGAGACGGTACTCCTACAATGAGCAGTTCTTC. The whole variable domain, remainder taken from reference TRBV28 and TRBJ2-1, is DVKVTQSSRYLVKRTGEKVFLECVQDMDHENMFWYRQDPGLGLRLIYFSYDVKMKEKGDIPEGYSVSREKKERFSLILESASTNQTSMYLCATRRYSYNEQFFGPGTRLTVL.